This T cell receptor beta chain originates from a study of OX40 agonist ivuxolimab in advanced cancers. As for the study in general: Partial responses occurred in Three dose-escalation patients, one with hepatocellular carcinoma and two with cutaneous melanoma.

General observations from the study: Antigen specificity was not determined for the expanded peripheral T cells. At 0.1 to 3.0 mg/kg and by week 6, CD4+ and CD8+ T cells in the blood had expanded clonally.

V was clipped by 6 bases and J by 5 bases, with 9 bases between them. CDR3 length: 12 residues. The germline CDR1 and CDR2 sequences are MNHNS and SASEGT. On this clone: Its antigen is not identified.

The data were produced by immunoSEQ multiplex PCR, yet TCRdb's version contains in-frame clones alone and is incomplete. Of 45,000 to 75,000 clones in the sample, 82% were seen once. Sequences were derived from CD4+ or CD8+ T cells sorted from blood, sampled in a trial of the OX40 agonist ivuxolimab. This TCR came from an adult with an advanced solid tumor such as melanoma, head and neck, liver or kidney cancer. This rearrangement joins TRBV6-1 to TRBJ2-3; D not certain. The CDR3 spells CASRDPQDTQYF. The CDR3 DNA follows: TGTGCCAGCAGGGACCCCCAAGATACGCAGTATTTT.